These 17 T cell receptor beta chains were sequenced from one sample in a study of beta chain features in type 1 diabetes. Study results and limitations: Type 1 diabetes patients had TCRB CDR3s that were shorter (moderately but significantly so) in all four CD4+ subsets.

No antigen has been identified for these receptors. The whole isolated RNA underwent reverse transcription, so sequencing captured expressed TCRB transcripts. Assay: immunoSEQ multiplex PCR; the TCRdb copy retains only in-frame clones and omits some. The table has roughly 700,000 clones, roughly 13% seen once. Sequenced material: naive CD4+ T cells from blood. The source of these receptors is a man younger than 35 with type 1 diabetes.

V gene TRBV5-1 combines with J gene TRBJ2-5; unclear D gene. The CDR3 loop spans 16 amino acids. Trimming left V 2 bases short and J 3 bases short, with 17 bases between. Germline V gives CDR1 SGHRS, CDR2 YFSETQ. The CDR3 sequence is CASSLGDDWRKETQYF. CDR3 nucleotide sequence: TGCGCCAGCAGCTTAGGAGATGACTGGAGAAAAGAGACCCAGTACTTC.

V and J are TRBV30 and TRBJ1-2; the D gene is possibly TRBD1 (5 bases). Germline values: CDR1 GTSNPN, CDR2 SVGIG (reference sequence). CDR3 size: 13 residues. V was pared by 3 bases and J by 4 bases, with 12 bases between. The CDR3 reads CAWRASGTYGYTF. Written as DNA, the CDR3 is TGTGCCTGGAGGGCATCAGGGACCTATGGCTACACCTTC.

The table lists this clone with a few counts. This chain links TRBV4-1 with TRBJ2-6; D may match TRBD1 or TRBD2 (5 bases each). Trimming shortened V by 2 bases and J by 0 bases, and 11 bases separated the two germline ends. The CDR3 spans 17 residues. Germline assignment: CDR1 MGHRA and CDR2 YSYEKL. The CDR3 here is CASSQNRDGSGANVLTF. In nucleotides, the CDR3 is TGCGCCAGCAGCCAAAATCGGGACGGCTCTGGGGCCAACGTCCTGACTTTC.

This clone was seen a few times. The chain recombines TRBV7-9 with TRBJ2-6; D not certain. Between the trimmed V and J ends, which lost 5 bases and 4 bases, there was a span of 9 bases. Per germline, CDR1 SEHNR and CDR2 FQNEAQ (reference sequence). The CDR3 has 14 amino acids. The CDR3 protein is CASSPTQGANVLTF. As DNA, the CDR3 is TGTGCCAGCAGCCCCACTCAAGGGGCCAACGTCCTGACTTTC.

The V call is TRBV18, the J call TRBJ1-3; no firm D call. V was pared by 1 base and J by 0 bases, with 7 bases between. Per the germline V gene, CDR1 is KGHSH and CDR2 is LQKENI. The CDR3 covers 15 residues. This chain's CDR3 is CASSPRGDSGNTIYF. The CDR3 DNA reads TGTGCCAGCTCACCACGAGGTGACTCTGGAAACACCATATATTTT.

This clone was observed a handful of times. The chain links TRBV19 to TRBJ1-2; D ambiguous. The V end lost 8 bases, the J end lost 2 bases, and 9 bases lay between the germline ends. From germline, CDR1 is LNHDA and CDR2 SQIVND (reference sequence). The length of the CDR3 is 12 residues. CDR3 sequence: CASATGNYGYTF. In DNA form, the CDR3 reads TGTGCCAGTGCGACCGGGAACTATGGCTACACCTTC.

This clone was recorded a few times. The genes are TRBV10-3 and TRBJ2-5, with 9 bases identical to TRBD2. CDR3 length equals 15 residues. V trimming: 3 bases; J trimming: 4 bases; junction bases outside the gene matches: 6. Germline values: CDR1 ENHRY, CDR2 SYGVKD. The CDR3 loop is CAISDSAGGRETQYF. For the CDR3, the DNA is TGTGCCATCAGTGACTCGGCGGGGGGGCGAGAGACCCAGTACTTC.

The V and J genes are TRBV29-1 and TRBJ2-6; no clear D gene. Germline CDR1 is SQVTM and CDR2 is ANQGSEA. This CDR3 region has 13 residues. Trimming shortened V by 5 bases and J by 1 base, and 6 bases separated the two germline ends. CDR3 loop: CSVFGSGANVLTF. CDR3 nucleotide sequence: TGCAGCGTTTTCGGTTCTGGGGCCAACGTCCTGACTTTC.

The CDR3 protein is CASSENTGVSNQPQHF. The CDR3 DNA is TGTGCCAGCAGTGAGAATACAGGCGTTAGCAATCAGCCCCAGCATTTT. The chain employs TRBV25-1 and TRBJ1-5; TRBD1 might be the D (5 bases). The CDR3 length is 16 residues. Looked up from germline, CDR1 is MGHDK and CDR2 is SYGVNS. V lost 3 bases, J lost 0 bases, and 12 bases lay in between.

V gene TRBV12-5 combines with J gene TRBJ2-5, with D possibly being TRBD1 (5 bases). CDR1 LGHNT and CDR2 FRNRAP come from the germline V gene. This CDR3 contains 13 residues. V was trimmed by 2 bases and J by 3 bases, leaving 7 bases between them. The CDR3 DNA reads TGTGCTAGTGGTTTGTCCAGGGAAGAGACCCAGTACTTC. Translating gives CASGLSREETQYF. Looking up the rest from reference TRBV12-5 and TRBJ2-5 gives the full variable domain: DARVTQTPRHKVTEMGQEVTMRCQPILGHNTVFWYRQTMMQGLELLAYFRNRAPLDDSGMPKDRFSAEMPDATLATLKIQPSEPRDSAVYFCASGLSREETQYFGPGTRLLVL.

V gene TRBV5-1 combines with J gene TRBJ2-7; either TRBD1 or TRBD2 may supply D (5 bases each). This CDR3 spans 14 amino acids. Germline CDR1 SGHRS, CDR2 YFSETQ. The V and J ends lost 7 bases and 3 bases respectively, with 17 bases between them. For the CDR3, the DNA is TGCGCCAGCGGGTCCGGGACCGTAAACTACGAGCAGTACTTC. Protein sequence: CASGSGTVNYEQYF.

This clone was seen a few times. CDR3 residues: CACRTGTVTGELFF. Here the CDR3 DNA reads TGTGCCTGTCGAACCGGGACAGTCACCGGGGAGCTGTTTTTT. V and J are TRBV30 and TRBJ2-2; 7 nucleotides line up with TRBD1. This CDR3 has 14 residues. The germline V gene encodes CDR1 GTSNPN and CDR2 SVGIG (reference sequence). J lost 4 bases, V lost 6 bases, and 8 bases had no gene match.

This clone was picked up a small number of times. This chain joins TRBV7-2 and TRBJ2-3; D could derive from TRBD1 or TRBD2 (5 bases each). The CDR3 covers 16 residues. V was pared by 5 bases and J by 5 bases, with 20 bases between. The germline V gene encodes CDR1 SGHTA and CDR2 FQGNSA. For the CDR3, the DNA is TGTGCCAGCAGCCCACAGGCGACGGGGTTGGAAGATACGCAGTATTTT. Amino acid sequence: CASSPQATGLEDTQYF. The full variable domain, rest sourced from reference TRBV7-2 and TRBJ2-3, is GAGVSQSPSNKVTEKGKDVELRCDPISGHTALYWYRQSLGQGLEFLIYFQGNSAPDKSGLPSDRFSAERTGGSVSTLTIQRTQQEDSAVYLCASSPQATGLEDTQYFGPGTRLTVL.

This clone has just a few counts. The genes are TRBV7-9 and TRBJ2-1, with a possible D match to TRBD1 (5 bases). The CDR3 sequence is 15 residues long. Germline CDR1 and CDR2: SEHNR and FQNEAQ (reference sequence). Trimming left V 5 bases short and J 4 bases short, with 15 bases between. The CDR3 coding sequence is TGTGCCAGCAGCCGTAGGGGAACAGCGTACAATGAGCAGTTCTTC. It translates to CASSRRGTAYNEQFF.

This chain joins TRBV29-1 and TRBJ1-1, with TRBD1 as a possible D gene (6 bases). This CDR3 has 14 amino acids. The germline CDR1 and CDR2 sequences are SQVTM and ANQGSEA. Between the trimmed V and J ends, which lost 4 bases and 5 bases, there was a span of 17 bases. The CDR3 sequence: CSVAPRGVGTEAFF. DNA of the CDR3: TGCAGCGTTGCTCCCAGGGGCGTCGGAACTGAAGCTTTCTTT.

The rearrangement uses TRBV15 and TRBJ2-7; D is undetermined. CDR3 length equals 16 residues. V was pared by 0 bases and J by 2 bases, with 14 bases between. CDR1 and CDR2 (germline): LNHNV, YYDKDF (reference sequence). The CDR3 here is CATSRETPMSTYEQYF. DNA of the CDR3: TGTGCCACCAGCAGAGAGACTCCAATGAGTACCTACGAGCAGTACTTC.

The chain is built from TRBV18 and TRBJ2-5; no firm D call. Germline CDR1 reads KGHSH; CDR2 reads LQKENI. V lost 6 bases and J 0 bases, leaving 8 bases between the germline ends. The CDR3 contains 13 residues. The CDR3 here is CASSPRHQETQYF. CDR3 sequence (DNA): TGTGCCAGCTCTCCTAGACACCAAGAGACCCAGTACTTC.